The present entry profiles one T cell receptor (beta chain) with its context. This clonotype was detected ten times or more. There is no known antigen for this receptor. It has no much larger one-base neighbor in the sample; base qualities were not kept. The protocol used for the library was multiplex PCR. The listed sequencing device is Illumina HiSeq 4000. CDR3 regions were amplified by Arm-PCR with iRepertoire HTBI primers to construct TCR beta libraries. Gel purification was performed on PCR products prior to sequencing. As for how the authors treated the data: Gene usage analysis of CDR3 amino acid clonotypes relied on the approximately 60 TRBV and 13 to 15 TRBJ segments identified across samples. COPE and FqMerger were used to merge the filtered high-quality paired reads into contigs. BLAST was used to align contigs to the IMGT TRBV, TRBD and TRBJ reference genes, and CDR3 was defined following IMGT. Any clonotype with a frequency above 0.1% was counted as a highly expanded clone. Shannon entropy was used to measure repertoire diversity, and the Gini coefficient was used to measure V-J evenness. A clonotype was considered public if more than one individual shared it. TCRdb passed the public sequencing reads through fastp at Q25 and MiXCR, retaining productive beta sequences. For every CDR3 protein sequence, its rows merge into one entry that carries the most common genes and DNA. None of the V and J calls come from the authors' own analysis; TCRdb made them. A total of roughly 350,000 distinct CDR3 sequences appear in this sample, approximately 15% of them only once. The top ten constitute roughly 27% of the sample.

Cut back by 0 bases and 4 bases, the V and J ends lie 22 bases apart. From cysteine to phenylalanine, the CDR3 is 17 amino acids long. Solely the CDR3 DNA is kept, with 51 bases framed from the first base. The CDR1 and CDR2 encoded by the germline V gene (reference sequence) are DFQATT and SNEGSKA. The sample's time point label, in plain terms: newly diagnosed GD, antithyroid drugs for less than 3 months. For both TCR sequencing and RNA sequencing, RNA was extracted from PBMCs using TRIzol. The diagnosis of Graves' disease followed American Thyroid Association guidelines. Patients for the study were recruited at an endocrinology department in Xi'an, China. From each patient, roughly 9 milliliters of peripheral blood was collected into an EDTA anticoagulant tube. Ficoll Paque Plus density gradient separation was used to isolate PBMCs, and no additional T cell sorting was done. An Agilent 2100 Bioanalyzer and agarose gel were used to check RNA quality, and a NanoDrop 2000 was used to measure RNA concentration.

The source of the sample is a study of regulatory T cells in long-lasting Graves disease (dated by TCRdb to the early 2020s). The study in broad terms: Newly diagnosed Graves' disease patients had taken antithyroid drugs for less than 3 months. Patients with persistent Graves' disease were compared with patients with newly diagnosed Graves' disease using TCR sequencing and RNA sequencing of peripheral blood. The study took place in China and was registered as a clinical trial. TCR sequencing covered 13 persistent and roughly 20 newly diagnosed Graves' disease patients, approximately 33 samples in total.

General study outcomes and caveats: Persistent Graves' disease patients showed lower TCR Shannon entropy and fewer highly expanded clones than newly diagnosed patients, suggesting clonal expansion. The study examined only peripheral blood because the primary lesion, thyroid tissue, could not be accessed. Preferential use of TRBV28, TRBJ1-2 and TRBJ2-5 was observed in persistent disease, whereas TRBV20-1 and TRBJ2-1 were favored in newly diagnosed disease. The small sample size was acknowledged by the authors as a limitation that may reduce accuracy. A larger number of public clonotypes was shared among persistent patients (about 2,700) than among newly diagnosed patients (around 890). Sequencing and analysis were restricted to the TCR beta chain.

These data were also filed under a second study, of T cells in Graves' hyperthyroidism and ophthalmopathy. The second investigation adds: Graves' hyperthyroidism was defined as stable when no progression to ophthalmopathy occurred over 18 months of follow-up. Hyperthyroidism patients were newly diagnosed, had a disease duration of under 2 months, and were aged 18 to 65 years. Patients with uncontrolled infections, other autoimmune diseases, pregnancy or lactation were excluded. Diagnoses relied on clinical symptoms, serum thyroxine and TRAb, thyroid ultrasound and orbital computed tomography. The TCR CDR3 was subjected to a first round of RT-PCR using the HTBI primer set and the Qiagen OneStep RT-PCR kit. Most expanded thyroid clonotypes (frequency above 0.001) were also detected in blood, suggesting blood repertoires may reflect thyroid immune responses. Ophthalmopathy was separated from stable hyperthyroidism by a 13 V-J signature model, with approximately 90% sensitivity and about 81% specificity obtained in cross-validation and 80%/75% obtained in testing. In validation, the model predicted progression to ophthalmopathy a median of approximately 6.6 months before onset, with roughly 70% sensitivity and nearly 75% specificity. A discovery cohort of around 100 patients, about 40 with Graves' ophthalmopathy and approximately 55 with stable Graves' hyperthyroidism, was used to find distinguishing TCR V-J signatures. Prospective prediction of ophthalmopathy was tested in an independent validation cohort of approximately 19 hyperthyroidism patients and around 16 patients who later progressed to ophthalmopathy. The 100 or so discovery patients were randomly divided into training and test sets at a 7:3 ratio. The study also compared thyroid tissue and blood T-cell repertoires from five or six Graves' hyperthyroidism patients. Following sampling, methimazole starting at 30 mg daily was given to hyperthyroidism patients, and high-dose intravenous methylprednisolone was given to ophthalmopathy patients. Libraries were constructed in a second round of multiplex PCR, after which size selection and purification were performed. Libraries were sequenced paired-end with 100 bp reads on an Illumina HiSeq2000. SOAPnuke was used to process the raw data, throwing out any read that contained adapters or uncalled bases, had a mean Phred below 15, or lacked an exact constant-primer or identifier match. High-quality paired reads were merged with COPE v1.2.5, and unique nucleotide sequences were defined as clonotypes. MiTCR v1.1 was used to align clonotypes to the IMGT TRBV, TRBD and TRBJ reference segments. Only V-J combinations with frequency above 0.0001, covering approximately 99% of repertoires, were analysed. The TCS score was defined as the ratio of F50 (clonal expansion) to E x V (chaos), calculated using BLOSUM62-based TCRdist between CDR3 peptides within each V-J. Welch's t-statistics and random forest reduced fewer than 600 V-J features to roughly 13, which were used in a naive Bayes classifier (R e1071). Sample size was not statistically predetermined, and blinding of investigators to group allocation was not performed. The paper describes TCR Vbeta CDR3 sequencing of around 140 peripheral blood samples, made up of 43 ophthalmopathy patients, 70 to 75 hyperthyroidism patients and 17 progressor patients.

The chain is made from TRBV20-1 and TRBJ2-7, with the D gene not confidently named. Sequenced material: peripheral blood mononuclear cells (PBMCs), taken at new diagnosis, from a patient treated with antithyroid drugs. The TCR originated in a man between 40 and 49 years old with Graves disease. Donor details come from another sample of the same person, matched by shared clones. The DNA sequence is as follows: TGCAGTGCTAGAGATCCCCGATCCCGGACCGTGAGGTACGAGCAGTACTTC. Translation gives CSARDPRSRTVRYEQYF.